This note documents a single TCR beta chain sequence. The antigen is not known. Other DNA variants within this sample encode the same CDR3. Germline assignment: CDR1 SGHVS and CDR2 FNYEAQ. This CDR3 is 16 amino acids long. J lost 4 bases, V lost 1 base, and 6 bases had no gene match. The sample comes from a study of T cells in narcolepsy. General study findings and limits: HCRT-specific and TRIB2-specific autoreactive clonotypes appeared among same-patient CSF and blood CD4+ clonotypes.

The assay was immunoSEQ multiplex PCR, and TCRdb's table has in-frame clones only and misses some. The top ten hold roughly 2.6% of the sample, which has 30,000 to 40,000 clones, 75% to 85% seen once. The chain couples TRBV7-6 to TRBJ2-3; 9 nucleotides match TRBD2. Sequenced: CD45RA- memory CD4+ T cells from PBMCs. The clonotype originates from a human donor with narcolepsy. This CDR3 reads CASSLVGTSLADTQYF. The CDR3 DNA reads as TGTGCCAGCAGCTTAGTTGGGACTAGCTTGGCAGATACGCAGTATTTT.